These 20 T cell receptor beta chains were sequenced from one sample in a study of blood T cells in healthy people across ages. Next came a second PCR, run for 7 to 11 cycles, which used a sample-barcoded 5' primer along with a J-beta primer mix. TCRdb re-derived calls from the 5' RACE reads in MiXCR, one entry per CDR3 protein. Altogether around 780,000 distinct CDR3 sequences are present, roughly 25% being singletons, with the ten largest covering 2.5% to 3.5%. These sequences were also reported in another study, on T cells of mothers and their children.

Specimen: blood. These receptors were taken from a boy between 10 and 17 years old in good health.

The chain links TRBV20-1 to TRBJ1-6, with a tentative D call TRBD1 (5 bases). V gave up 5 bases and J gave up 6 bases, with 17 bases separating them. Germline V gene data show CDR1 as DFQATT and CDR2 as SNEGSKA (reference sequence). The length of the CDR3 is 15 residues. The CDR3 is CSAAPAGESNSPLHF. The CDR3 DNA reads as TGCAGTGCTGCCCCCGCGGGGGAGTCTAATTCACCCCTCCACTTT.

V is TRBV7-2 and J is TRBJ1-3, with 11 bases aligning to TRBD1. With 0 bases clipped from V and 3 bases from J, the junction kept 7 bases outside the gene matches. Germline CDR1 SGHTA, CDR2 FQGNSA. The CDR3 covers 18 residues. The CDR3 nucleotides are TGTGCCAGCAGCTTAGCGGTGGGACAGGGGGTGGTTGGAAACACCATATATTTT. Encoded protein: CASSLAVGQGVVGNTIYF.

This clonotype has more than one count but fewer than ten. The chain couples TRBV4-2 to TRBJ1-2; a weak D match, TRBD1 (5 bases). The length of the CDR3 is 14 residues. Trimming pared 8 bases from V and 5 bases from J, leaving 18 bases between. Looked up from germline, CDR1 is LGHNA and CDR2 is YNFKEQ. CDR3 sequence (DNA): TGTGCCAGCGGCCCGATTGGGACGGTATATGGCTACACCTTC. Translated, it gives CASGPIGTVYGYTF.

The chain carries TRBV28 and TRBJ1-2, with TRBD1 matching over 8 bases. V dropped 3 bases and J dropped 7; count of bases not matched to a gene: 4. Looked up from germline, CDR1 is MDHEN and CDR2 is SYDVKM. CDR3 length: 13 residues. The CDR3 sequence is CASSLTGASGYTF. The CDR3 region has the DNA TGTGCCAGCAGTTTGACAGGGGCGAGTGGCTACACCTTC.

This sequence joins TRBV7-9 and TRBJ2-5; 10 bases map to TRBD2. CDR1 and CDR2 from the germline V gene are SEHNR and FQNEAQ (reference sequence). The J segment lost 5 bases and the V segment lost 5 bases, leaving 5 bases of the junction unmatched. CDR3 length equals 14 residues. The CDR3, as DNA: TGTGCCAGCAGCCGGACTAGCGGTTTGGAGACCCAGTACTTC. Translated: CASSRTSGLETQYF.

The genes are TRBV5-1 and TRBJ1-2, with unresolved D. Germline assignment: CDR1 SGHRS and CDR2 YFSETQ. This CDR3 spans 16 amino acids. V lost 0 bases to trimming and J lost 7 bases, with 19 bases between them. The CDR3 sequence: CASSLALTAGVSGYTF. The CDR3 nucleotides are TGCGCCAGCAGCTTGGCCCTTACAGCGGGCGTGAGTGGCTACACCTTC. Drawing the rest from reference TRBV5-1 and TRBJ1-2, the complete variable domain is KAGVTQTPRYLIKTRGQQVTLSCSPISGHRSVSWYQQTPGQGLQFLFEYFSETQRNKGNFPGRFSGRQFSNSRSEMNVSTLELGDSALYLCASSLALTAGVSGYTFGSGTRLTVV.

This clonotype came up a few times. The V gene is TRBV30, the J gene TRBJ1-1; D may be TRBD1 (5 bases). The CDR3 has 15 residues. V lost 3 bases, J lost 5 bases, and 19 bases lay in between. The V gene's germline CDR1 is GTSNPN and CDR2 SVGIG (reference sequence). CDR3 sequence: CAWSDLRGLMTEAFF. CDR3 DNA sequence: TGTGCCTGGAGCGACCTCCGGGGCCTAATGACTGAAGCTTTCTTT.

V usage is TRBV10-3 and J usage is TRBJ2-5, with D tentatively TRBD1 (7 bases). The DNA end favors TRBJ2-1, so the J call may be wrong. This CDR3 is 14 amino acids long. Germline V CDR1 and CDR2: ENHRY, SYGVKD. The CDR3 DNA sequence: TGTGCCATCAGTGGGGCAGGGGGGCTCAATGAGCAGTTCTTC. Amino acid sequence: CAISGAGGLNEQFF.

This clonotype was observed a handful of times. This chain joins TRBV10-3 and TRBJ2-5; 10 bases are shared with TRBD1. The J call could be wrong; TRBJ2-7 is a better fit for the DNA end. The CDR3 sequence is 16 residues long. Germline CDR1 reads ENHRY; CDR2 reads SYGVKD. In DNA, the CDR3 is TGTGCCATCAGTGGATCGGGACAGGGGACTATCTACGAGCAGTACTTC. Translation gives CAISGSGQGTIYEQYF.

Here the CDR3 DNA reads TGTGCCAGCAGTTGGGAAGGGGGCACCTACTCCTACGAGCAGTACTTC. This codes for CASSWEGGTYSYEQYF. The chain carries TRBV12-3 or TRBV12-4 and TRBJ2-1, with 7 positions matching TRBD1. The closer fit of TRBJ2-7 to the DNA end suggests the J call may be wrong. The CDR3 is 16 amino acids.

The CDR3 bases are TGTGCCAGCAGCCGACCTGAGACAGGGGGTGGTTCGGCTTATGGCTACACCTTC. Translation gives CASSRPETGGGSAYGYTF. V gene TRBV7-2 combines with J gene TRBJ1-2; TRBD1 agrees at 9 bases. The V segment lost 5 bases and the J segment 5 bases; nucleotides outside the gene matches: 18. The germline V gene has CDR1 SGHTA and CDR2 FQGNSA. The CDR3 is made up of 18 amino acids.

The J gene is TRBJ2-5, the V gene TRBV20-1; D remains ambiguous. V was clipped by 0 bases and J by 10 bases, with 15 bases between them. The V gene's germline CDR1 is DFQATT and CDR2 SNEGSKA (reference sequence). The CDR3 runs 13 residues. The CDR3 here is CSARDWNGADQYF. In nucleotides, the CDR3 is TGCAGTGCTAGAGATTGGAACGGTGCCGACCAGTACTTC.

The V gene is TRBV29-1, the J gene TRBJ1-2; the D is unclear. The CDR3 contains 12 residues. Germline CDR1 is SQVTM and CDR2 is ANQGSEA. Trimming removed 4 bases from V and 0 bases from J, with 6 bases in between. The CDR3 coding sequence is TGCAGCGTTGTCAAGCCTAACTATGGCTACACCTTC. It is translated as CSVVKPNYGYTF. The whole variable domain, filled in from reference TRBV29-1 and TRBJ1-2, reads SAVISQKPSRDICQRGTSLTIQCQVDSQVTMMFWYRQQPGQSLTLIATANQGSEATYESGFVIDKFPISRPNLTFSTLTVSNMSPEDSSIYLCSVVKPNYGYTFGSGTRLTVV.

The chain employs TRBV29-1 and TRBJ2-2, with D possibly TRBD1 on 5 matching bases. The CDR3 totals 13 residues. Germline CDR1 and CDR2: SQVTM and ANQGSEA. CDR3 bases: TGCAGAGTATCGACAGTAAACACCGGGGAGCTGTTTTTT. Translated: CRVSTVNTGELFF.

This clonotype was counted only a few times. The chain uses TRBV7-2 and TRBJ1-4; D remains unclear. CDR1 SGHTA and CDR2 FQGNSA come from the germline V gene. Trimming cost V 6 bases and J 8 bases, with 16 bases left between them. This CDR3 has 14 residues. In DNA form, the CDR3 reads TGTGCCAGCAGTCCGGGTCTGAATGGGGAAAAACTGTTTTTT. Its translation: CASSPGLNGEKLFF.

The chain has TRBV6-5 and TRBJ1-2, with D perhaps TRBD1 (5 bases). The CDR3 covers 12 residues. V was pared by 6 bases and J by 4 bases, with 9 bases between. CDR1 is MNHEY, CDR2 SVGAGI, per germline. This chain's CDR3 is CASSYDSYGYTF. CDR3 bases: TGTGCCAGCAGCTACGACAGCTATGGCTACACCTTC.

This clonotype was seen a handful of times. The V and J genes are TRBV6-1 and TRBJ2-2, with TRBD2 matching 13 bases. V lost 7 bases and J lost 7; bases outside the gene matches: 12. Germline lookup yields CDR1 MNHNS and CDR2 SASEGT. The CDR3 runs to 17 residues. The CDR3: CASIRGLAGARGGELFF. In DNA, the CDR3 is TGTGCCAGCATCAGAGGACTAGCGGGGGCCCGGGGCGGGGAGCTGTTTTTT.

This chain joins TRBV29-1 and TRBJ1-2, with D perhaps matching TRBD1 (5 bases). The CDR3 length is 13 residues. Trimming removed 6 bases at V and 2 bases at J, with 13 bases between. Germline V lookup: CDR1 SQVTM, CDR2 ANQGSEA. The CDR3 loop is CSVLLGGNYGYTF. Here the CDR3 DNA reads TGCAGCGTGCTCCTCGGGGGGAACTATGGCTACACCTTC.

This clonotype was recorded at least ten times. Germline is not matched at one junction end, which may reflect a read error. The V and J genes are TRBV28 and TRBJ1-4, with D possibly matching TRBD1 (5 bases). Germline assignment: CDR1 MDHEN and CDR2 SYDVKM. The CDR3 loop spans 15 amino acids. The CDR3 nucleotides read TGTGCCAGCAGTTTAAACGCAGGGCCTAAGGAAAAACTGTTTTTT. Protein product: CASSLNAGPKEKLFF. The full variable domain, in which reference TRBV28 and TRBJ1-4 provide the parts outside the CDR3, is DVKVTQSSRYLVKRTGEKVFLECVQDMDHENMFWYRQDPGLGLRLIYFSYDVKMKEKGDIPEGYSVSREKKERFSLILESASTNQTSMYLCASSLNAGPKEKLFFGSGTQLSVL.

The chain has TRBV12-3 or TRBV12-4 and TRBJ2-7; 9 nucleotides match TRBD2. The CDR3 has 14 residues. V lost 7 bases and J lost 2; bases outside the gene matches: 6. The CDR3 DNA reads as TGTGCCAGCACCATAGGCGGGGGGGCCTACGAGCAGTACTTC. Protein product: CASTIGGGAYEQYF.